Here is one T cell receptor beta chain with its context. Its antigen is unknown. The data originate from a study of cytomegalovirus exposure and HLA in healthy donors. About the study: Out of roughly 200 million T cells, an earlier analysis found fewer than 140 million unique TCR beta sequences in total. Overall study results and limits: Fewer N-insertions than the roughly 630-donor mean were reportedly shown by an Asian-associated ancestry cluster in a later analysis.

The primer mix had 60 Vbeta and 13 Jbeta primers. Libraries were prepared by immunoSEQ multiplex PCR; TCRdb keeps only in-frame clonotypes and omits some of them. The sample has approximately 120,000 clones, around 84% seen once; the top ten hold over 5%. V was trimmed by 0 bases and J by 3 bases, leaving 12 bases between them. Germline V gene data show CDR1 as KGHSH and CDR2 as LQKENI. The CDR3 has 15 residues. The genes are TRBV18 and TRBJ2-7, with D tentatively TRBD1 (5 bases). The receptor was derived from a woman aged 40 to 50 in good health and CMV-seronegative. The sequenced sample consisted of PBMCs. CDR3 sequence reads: CASSPPGRGGYEQYF. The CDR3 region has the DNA TGTGCCAGCTCACCACCGGGTAGGGGTGGCTACGAGCAGTACTTC.